This T cell receptor (beta chain) was identified during a study of blood T cell repertoires in COVID-19. For the study at large: The origin of the acute and convalescent COVID-19 samples was the United States, Italy and Spain.

Germline V gives CDR1 SEHNR, CDR2 FQNEAQ (reference sequence). CDR3 length: 14 amino acids. V trimming: 5 bases; J trimming: 6 bases; junction bases outside the gene matches: 4. Using immunoSEQ multiplex PCR, the repertoire was profiled, and TCRdb retains in-frame clones only, with some absent. Of 200,000 or so clones in the sample, approximately 91% were seen once. Specimen: peripheral blood. The TCR originated in a woman aged 40 to 50 who had recovered from COVID-19. The chain is built from TRBV7-9 and TRBJ2-7; 13 nucleotides match TRBD2. The CDR3 loop reads CASSRTSGRGEQYF. CDR3 DNA: TGTGCCAGCAGCCGTACTAGCGGGAGGGGCGAGCAGTACTTC.